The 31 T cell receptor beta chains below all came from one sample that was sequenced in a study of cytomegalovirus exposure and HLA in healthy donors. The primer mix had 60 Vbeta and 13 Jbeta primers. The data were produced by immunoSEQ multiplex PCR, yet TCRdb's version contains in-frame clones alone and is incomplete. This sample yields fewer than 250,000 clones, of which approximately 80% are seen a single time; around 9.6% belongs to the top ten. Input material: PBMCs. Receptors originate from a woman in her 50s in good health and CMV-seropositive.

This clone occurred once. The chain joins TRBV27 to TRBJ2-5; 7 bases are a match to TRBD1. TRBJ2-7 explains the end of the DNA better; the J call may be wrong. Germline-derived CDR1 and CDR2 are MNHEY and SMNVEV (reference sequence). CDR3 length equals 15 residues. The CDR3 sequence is CASSYEGGPYYEQYF. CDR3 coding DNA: TGTGCCAGCAGTTACGAAGGGGGCCCTTATTACGAGCAGTACTTC.

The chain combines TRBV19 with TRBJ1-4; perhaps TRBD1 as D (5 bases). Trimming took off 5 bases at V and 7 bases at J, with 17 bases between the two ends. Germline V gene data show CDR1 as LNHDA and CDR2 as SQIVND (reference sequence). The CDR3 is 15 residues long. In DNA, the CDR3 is TGTGCCAGTAGTGCCCACCGGGACTCCATTGAAAAACTGTTTTTT. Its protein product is CASSAHRDSIEKLFF.

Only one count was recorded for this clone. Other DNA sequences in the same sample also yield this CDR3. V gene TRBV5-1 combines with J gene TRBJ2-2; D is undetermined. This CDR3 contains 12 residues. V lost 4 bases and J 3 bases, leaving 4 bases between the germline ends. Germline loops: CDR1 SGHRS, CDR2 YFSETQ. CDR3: CASSPYTGELFF. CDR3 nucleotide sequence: TGCGCCAGCAGCCCTTACACCGGGGAGCTGTTTTTT.

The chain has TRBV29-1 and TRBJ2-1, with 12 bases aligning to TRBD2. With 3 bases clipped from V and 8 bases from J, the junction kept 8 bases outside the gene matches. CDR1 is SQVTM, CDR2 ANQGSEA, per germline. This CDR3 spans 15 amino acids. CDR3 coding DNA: TGCAGCGTTGACCCCCTAGCGGGGGGGAGATATGAGCAGTTCTTC. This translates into CSVDPLAGGRYEQFF.

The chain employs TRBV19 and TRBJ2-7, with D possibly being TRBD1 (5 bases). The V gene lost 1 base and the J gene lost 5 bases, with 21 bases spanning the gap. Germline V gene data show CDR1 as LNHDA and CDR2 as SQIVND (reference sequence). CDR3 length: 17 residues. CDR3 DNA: TGTGCCAGTAGTATAGTTCCCTCGTACGACAGAGTCCACGAGCAGTACTTC. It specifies CASSIVPSYDRVHEQYF.

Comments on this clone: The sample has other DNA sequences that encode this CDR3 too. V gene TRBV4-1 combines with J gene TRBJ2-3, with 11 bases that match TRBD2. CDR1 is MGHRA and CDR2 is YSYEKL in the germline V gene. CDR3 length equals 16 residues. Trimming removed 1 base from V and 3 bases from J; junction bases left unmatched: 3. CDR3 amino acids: CASSQGLAGGTDTQYF. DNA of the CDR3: TGCGCCAGCAGCCAAGGGCTAGCGGGGGGTACAGATACGCAGTATTTT.

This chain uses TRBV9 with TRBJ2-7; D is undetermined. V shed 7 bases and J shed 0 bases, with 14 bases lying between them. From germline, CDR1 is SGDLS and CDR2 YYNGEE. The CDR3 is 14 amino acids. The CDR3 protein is CASSFGGPSYEQYF. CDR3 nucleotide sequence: TGTGCCAGCTCATTCGGCGGCCCCTCCTACGAGCAGTACTTC.

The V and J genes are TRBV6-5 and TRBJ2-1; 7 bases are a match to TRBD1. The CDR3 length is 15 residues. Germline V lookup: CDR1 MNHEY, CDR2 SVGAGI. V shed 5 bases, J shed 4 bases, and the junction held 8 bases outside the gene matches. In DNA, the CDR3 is TGTGCCAGCAGTCAACAGGGGTCCTCTTACAATGAGCAGTTCTTC. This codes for CASSQQGSSYNEQFF.

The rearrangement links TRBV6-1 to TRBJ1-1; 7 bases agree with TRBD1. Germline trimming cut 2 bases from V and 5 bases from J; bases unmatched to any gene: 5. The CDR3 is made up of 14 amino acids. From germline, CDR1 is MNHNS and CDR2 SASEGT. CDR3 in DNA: TGTGCCAGCAGTGAAACAGGGGCCTGGACTGAAGCTTTCTTT. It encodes CASSETGAWTEAFF.

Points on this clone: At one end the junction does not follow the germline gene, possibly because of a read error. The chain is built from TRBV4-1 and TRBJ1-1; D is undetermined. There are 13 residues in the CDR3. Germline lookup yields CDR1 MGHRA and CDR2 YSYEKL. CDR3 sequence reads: CASSPPGGTEALF. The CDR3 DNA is TGCGCCAGCAGCCCTCCTGGAGGTACTGAAGCTCTCTTT.

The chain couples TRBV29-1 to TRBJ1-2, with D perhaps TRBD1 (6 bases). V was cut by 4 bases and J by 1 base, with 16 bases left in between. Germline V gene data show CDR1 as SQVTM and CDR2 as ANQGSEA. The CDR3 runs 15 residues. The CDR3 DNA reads TGCAGCGTTGTCCCGGGGGGACAACGTAACTATGGCTACACCTTC. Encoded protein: CSVVPGGQRNYGYTF.

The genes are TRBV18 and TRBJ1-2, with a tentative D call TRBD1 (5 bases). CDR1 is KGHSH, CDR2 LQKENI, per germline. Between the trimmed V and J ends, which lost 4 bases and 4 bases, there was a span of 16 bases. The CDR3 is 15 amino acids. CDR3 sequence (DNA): TGTGCCAGCTCACTCGGACCGGGGGACGGCTATGGCTACACCTTC. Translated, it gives CASSLGPGDGYGYTF.

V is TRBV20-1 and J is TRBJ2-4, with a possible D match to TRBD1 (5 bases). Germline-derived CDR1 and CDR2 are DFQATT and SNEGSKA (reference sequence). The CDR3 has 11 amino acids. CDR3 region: CSLWGQNIQYF. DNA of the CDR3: TGCAGCCTTTGGGGCCAAAACATTCAGTACTTC.

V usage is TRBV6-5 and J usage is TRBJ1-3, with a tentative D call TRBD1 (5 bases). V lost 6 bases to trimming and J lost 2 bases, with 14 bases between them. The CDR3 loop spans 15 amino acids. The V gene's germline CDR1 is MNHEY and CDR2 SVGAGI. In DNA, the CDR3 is TGTGCCAGCAGACTCTCGAAAGGGGCTGGAAACACCATATATTTT. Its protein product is CASRLSKGAGNTIYF.

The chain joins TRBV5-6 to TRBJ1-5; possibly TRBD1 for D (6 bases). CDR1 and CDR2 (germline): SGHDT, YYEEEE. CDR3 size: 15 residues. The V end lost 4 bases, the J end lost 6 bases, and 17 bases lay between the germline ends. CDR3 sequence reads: CASSQGGGLGQPQHF. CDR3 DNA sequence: TGTGCCAGCAGCCAAGGGGGGGGATTGGGTCAGCCCCAGCATTTT. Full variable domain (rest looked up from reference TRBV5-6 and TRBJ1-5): DAGVTQSPTHLIKTRGQQVTLRCSPKSGHDTVSWYQQALGQGPQFIFQYYEEEERQRGNFPDRFSGHQFPNYSSELNVNALLLGDSALYLCASSQGGGLGQPQHFGDGTRLSIL.

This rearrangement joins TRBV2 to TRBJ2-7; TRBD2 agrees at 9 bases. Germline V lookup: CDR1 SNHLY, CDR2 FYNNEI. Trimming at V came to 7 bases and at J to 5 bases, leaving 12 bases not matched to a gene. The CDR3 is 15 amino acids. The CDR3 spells CASTQGGLAVNEQYF. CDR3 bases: TGTGCCAGCACTCAAGGGGGACTAGCAGTGAACGAGCAGTACTTC.

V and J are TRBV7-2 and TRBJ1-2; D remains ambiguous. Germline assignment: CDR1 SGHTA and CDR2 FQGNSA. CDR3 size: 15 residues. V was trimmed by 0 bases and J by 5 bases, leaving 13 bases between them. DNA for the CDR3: TGTGCCAGCAGCTTAGCCACCGGGATGTCTTATGGCTACACCTTC. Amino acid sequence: CASSLATGMSYGYTF.

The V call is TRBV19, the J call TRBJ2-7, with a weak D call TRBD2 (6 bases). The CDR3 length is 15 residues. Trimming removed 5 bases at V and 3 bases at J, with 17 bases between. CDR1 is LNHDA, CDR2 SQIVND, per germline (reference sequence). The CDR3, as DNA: TGTGCCAGTAGTTTTTTGCCGGGACTGTACTACGAGCAGTACTTC. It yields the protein CASSFLPGLYYEQYF.

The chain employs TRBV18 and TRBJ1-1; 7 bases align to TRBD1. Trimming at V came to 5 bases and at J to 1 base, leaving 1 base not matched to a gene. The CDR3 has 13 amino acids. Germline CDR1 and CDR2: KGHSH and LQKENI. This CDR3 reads CASSTGENTEAFF. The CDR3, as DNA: TGTGCCAGCTCAACAGGGGAGAACACTGAAGCTTTCTTT.

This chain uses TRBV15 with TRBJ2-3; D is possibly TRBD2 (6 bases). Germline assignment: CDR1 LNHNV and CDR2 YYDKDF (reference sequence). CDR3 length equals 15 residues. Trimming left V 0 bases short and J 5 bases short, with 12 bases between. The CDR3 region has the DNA TGTGCCACCAGCAGAGAAGGAGGGATTGGAGATACGCAGTATTTT. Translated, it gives CATSREGGIGDTQYF.

CDR3 protein: CAWRGGNGYTF. The CDR3 bases are TGTGCCTGGAGGGGGGGAAACGGCTACACCTTC. The chain has TRBV30 and TRBJ1-2; tentatively, D is TRBD1 (5 bases). V lost 3 bases and J 8 bases, leaving 10 bases between the germline ends. CDR3 length equals 11 residues. The germline gives CDR1 GTSNPN, CDR2 SVGIG (reference sequence).

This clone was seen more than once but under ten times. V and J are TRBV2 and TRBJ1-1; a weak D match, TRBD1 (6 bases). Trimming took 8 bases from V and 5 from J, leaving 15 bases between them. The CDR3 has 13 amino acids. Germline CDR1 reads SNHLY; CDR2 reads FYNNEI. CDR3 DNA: TGTGCCAGCCGGGACACCGGAAGGACTGAAGCTTTCTTT. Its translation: CASRDTGRTEAFF.

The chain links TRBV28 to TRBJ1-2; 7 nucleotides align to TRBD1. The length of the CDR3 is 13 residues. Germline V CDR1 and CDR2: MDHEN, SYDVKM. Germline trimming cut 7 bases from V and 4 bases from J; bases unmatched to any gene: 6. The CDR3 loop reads CASTRQGGYGYTF. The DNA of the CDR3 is TGTGCCAGCACAAGACAGGGTGGCTATGGCTACACCTTC.

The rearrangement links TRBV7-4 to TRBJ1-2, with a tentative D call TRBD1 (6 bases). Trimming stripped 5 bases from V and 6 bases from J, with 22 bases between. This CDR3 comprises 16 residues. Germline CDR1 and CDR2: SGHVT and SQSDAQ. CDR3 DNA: TGTGCCAGCAGCCCGCCGACAGGTCGGGTTGGGGATGGCTACACCTTC. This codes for CASSPPTGRVGDGYTF.

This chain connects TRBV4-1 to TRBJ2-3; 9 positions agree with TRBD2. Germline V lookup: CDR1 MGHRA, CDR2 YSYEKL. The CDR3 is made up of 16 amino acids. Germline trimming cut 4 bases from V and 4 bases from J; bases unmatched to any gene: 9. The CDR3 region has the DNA TGCGCCAGCAGCCTTATAGCGGGGGACGTTTCAGATACGCAGTATTTT. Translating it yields CASSLIAGDVSDTQYF.

The CDR3 DNA is TGTGCCAGCGGTAGCTCCTACAATGAGCAGTTCTTC. It specifies CASGSSYNEQFF. This chain uses TRBV7-9 with TRBJ2-1, with unresolved D. Germline values: CDR1 SEHNR, CDR2 FQNEAQ (reference sequence). Trimming removed 8 bases from V and 0 bases from J, with 5 bases in between. The CDR3 length is 12 residues.

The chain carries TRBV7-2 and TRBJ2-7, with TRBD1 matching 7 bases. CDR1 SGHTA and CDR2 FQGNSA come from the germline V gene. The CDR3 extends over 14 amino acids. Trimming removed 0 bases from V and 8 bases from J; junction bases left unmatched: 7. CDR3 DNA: TGTGCCAGCAGCTTAGCCCACCGGGACAGCCAGCAGTACTTC. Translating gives CASSLAHRDSQQYF. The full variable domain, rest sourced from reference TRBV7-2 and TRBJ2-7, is GAGVSQSPSNKVTEKGKDVELRCDPISGHTALYWYRQSLGQGLEFLIYFQGNSAPDKSGLPSDRFSAERTGGSVSTLTIQRTQQEDSAVYLCASSLAHRDSQQYFGPGTRLTVT.

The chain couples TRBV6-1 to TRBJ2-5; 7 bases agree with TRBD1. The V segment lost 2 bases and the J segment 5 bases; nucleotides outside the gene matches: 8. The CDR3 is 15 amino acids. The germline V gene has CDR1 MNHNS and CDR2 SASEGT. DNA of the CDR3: TGTGCCAGCAGTGAAATCCCACAGGGGTGGGAGACCCAGTACTTC. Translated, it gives CASSEIPQGWETQYF.

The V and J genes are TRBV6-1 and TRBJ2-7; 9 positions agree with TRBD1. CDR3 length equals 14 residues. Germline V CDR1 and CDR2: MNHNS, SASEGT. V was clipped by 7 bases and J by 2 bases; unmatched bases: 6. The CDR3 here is CASKGTGIPYEQYF. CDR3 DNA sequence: TGTGCCAGCAAAGGGACAGGGATTCCCTACGAGCAGTACTTC.

The CDR3 protein is CASSELLAGYEQYF. The CDR3 DNA reads as TGTGCCAGCAGTGAACTACTAGCGGGGTACGAGCAGTACTTC. The J gene is TRBJ2-7, the V gene TRBV6-1; 10 bases map to TRBD2. Losses at the gene ends were 2 bases for V and 4 bases for J; bases not matched to a gene: 2. This CDR3 spans 14 amino acids. Germline CDR1 MNHNS, CDR2 SASEGT.

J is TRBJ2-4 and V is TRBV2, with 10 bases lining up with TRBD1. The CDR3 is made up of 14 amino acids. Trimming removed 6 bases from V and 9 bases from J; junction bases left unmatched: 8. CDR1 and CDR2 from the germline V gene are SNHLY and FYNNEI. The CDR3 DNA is TGTGCCAGCAGCCGGGACAGGGGAAGTAGCATTCAGTACTTC. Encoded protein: CASSRDRGSSIQYF. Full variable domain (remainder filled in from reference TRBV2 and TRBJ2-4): EPEVTQTPSHQVTQMGQEVILRCVPISNHLYFYWYRQILGQKVEFLVSFYNNEISEKSEIFDDQFSVERPDGSNFTLKIRSTKLEDSAMYFCASSRDRGSSIQYFGAGTRLSVL.